These 6 T cell receptor beta chains share one sample of origin, sequenced in a study of T-cell reconstitution after alpha-beta-depleted transplantation in children. A TCRbeta library incorporating unique molecular identifiers was prepared. MiXCR was run by TCRdb on the PCR reads, yielding one entry per CDR3 protein. This table holds over 400,000 distinct CDR3 sequences, under 15% found once. The sequenced sample was PBMCs from the stem cell graft donor, obtained from the stem cell graft. These receptors originate from a human donor who donated a stem cell graft to a child with combined immunodeficiency.

There are a few counts of this clonotype. This chain links TRBV15 with TRBJ2-3; D call uncertain. The CDR3 covers 17 residues. Trimming removed 1 base from V and 0 bases from J, with 14 bases in between. Germline assignment: CDR1 LNHNV and CDR2 YYDKDF (reference sequence). The chain's CDR3 is CATSRVKKESSTDTQYF. The CDR3 DNA sequence: TGTGCCACCAGCAGAGTAAAGAAGGAATCCAGCACAGATACGCAGTATTTT. The whole variable domain, filled in from reference TRBV15 and TRBJ2-3, reads DAMVIQNPRYQVTQFGKPVTLSCSQTLNHNVMYWYQQKSSQAPKLLFHYYDKDFNNEADTPDNFQSRRPNTSFCFLDIRSPGLGDTAMYLCATSRVKKESSTDTQYFGPGTRLTVL.

This clonotype was counted many times. The V and J genes are TRBV24-1 and TRBJ1-4, with TRBD1 as a possible D gene (6 bases). Germline lookup yields CDR1 KGHDR and CDR2 SFDVKD. Trimming took 11 bases from V and 6 from J, leaving 18 bases between them. The CDR3 totals 14 residues. CDR3 amino acids: CARQRTASDEKLFF. The CDR3 DNA reads as TGTGCCAGACAACGGACAGCCTCGGATGAAAAACTGTTTTTT.

This clonotype was observed at least ten times. V usage is TRBV12-3 or TRBV12-4 and J usage is TRBJ2-5, with D possibly matching TRBD2 (5 bases). V lost 6 bases, J lost 2 bases, and 16 bases lay in between. This CDR3 is 15 amino acids long. Written as DNA, the CDR3 is TGTGCCAGCAGCAAACGCGTCGGGGTACAAGAGACCCAGTACTTC. Amino acid sequence: CASSKRVGVQETQYF.

The chain uses TRBV6-1 and TRBJ2-7; D tentatively fits TRBD1 or TRBD2 (5 bases each). There are 15 residues in the CDR3. The germline V gene encodes CDR1 MNHNS and CDR2 SASEGT. V was pared by 7 bases and J by 0 bases, with 16 bases between. Here the CDR3 DNA reads TGTGCCAGCATCCGGGACGGCGCGAGCTCCTACGAGCAGTACTTC. It yields the protein CASIRDGASSYEQYF.

This clonotype was recorded at least ten times. CDR3 nucleotide sequence: TGTGCCAGCACCGGACAGGGGGCGAGTTTTGAAAAACTGTTTTTT. Its translation is CASTGQGASFEKLFF. The rearrangement links TRBV12-3 or TRBV12-4 to TRBJ1-4, with 11 bases aligning to TRBD1. The CDR3 loop spans 15 amino acids. With 7 bases clipped from V and 7 bases from J, the junction kept 8 bases outside the gene matches.

In its sample, this clonotype was seen many times. The chain is built from TRBV7-3 and TRBJ2-7; no reliable D call. CDR3 size: 14 residues. Trimming shortened V by 1 base and J by 3 bases, and 10 bases separated the two germline ends. CDR1 SGHTA and CDR2 FQGTGA come from the germline V gene. The chain's CDR3 is CASSLNHLHYEQYF. CDR3 in DNA: TGTGCCAGCAGCTTAAATCACCTGCACTACGAGCAGTACTTC.